This note documents a single T cell receptor (beta chain) sequence. Original data processing: Reference gene primers were amplified, and this amplification served to estimate nucleated cell counts. Only in-frame clones appear in the TCRdb table, and some are missing; sequencing was by immunoSEQ multiplex PCR. That table is the source of V, J and clone size, and D and trimming were worked out from the DNA. The sample has under 350,000 clones; 80% to 90% are singletons. The sample is drawn from a study of blood T cell repertoires in COVID-19. Whole-study context: Whether acute or convalescent, the COVID-19 samples came from the United States, Italy and Spain. Sample material is recorded as cDNA or gDNA derived from T cells, B-cell-depleted T cells, or PBMCs.

Germline trimming cut 3 bases from V and 2 bases from J; bases unmatched to any gene: 5. Germline values: CDR1 SGHAT, CDR2 FQNNGV. The CDR3 covers 16 residues. This chain links TRBV11-2 with TRBJ2-3, with 10 bases that match TRBD2. Sequenced sample: peripheral blood. The TCR originated in a man aged 35 to 55 with acute or convalescent COVID-19. CDR3 protein: CASSFLAGATTDTQYF. Here the CDR3 DNA reads TGTGCCAGCAGCTTTCTAGCGGGGGCCACCACAGATACGCAGTATTTT.